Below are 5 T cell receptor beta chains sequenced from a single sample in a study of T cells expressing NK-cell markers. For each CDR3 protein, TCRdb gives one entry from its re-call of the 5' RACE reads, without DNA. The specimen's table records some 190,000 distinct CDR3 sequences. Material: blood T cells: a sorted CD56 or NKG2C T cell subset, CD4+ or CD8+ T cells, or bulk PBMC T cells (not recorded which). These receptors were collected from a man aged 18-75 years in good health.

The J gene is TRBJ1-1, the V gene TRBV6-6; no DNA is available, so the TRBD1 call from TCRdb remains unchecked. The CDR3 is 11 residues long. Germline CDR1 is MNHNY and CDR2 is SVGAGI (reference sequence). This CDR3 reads CASSYGAPAFF.

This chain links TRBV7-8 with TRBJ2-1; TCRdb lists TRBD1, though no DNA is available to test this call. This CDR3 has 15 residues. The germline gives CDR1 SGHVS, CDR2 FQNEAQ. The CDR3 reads CATKDRAGSYNEQFF.

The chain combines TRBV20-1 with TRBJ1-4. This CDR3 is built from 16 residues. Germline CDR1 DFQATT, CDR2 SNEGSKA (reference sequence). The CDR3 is CSATHPSRSGNEKLFF.

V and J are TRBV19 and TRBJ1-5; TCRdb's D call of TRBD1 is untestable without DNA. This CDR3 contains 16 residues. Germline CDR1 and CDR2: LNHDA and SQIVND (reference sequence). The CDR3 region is CASSTHRDRGVQPQHF.

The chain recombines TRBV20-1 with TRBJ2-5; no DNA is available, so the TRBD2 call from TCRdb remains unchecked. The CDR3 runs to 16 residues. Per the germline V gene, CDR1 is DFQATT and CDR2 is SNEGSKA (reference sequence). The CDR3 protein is CSASFLAGPPRETQYF.